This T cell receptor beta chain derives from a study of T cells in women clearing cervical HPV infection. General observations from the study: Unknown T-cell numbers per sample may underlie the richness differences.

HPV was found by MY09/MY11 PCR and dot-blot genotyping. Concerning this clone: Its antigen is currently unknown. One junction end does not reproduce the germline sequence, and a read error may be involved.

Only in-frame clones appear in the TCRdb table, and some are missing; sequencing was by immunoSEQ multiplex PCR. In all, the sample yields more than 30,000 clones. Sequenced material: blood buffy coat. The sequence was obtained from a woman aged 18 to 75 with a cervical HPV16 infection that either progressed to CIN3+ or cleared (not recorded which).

This CDR3 reads CPSSHKNRNYEQYF. The part of the CDR3 DNA that was read is TGTCCCAGCAGCCATAAGAACAGGAACTACGAG. The chain joins TRBV7-9 to TRBJ2-7, with D maybe TRBD1 (5 bases). The DNA ends 3 residues before the CDR3 does, and the rest of the CDR3 is filled in from the germline J gene. Germline CDR1 is SEHNR and CDR2 is FQNEAQ (reference sequence). The CDR3 is 14 residues long.